This T cell receptor beta chain was retrieved from a study of response to subunit inactivated influenza vaccine. General observations from the study: The study's authors posited that every seasonal influenza vaccination enlists few new T cells.

TCRdb fed the RT-PCR reads into MiXCR, producing one record per CDR3 protein. Among 550,000 to 600,000 distinct CDR3 sequences, around 11% were seen once, and the ten largest hold more than 8.5%. The table lists this clonotype with many counts. Its cognate antigen is unknown. This clonotype was sampled from a man in his forties or fifties who received an inactivated influenza vaccine. The material sequenced was PBMCs from blood, taken on the day of vaccination.

This CDR3 is CASSQDLIATNKNIQYF. The CDR3 DNA is TGTGCCAGCAGCCAAGATTTAATAGCGACTAACAAAAACATTCAGTACTTC. The chain uses TRBV4-2 and TRBJ2-4; tentatively, D is TRBD2 (5 bases). Trimming took 0 bases from V and 3 from J, leaving 15 bases between them. Germline CDR1 and CDR2: LGHNA and YNFKEQ. The CDR3 spans 17 residues.